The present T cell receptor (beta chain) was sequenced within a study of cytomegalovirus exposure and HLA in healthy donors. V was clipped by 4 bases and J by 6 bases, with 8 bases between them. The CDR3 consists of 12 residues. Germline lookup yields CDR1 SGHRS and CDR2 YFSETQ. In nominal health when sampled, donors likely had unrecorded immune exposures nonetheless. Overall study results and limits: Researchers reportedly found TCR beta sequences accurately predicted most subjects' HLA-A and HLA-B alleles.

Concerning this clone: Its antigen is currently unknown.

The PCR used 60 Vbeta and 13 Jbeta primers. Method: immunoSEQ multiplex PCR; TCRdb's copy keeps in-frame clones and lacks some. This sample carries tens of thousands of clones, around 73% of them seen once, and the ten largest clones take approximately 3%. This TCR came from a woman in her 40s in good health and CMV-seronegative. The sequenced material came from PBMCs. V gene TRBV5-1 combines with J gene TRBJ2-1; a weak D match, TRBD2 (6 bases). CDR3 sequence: CASSPTSNEQFF. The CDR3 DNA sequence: TGCGCCAGCAGCCCGACTAGCAATGAGCAGTTCTTC.